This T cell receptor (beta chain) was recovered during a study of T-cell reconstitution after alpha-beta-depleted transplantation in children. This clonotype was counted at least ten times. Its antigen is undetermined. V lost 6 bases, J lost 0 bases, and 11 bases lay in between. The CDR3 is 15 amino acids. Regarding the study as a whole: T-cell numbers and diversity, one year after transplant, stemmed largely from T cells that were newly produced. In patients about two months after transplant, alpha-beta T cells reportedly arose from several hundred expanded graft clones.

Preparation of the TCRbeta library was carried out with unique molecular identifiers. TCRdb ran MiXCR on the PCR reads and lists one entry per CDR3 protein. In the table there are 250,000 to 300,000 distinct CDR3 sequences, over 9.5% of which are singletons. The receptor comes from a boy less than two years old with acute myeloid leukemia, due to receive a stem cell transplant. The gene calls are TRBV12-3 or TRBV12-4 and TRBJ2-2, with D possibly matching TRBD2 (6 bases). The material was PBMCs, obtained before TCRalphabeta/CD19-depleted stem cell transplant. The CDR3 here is CASRRDFPNTGELFF. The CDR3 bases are TGTGCCAGCAGGCGGGACTTTCCGAACACCGGGGAGCTGTTTTTT.